Here is one T cell receptor beta chain with its context. The sample holds a few counts of this clonotype. This clone's antigen is unknown. Nothing much larger sits one base from this clone, and base qualities are not available. The data were obtained in a study of T cells in Graves' hyperthyroidism and ophthalmopathy (dated by TCRdb to between 2018 and 2020). At the level of the whole study: Peripheral blood was collected at initial diagnosis, before any treatment. To identify distinguishing TCR V-J signatures, a discovery cohort of about a hundred patients was used, comprising 40 to 45 with Graves' ophthalmopathy and around 57 with stable Graves' hyperthyroidism. Following sampling, methimazole starting at 30 mg daily was given to hyperthyroidism patients, and high-dose intravenous methylprednisolone was given to ophthalmopathy patients. In over five Graves' hyperthyroidism patients, the study also compared T-cell repertoires from thyroid tissue with T-cell repertoires from blood. For training and testing, the 100 or so patients in the discovery cohort were randomly divided in a 7:3 ratio. Whether ophthalmopathy could be predicted prospectively was tested in an independent validation cohort made up of 18 to 20 hyperthyroidism patients plus 17 patients who later progressed to ophthalmopathy. TCR Vbeta CDR3 sequencing of 120 to 150 peripheral blood samples (43 ophthalmopathy, 75 hyperthyroidism and some 17 progressor patients) is reported in the paper.

The CDR1 and CDR2 encoded by the germline V gene are LGHNA and YNFKEQ. Including cysteine and phenylalanine, the CDR3 has 15 amino acids. CDR3 DNA is the only sequence kept; it has 45 bases, read in frame from the first base. At the junction V is shortened by 3 bases and J by 5 bases, with 14 bases in between. In the ophthalmopathy patients, disease was moderately to severely active, with a Clinical Activity Score of 3 or more, a NOSPECS grade of 4 or more, and a duration of less than 3 months. Patients with uncontrolled infections, other autoimmune diseases, pregnancy or lactation were excluded. Diagnoses relied on clinical symptoms, serum thyroxine and TRAb, thyroid ultrasound and orbital computed tomography. PBMCs were separated from over 9 ml of fresh peripheral blood using Ficoll-Paque density gradient centrifugation. Total RNA was extracted with Trizol reagent, and quality was checked on an Agilent 2100 Bioanalyzer.

Amplification of TCR beta CDR3 regions was carried out from RNA transcripts. The first round of RT-PCR for the TCR CDR3 was performed with the HTBI primer set and the Qiagen OneStep RT-PCR kit. A second multiplex PCR round built the libraries, followed by size selection and purification. Sequencing of the libraries was done on an Illumina HiSeq2000 using paired-end 100 bp reads. In the source study's methods: SOAPnuke was used to process the raw data, with reads discarded if the reads contained adapters or uncalled bases, had a mean Phred below 15, or lacked an exact constant-primer or identifier match. High-quality paired reads were merged using COPE v1.2.5, and each unique nucleotide sequence was defined as a clonotype. MiTCR v1.1 was used to align clonotypes to the IMGT TRBV, TRBD and TRBJ reference segments. Only V-J combinations with frequency above 0.0001, covering 99.2% of repertoires, were analysed. A TCS score was defined as the ratio between F50 (clonal expansion) and ExV (chaos), using BLOSUM62-based TCRdist between CDR3 peptides within each V-J. Welch's t-statistics and random forest reduced roughly 540 V-J features to 10 to 15, which were used in a naive Bayes classifier (R e1071). The public reads were run again by TCRdb, first through fastp at Q25 and then through MiXCR, and only productive beta chains were kept. Duplicate CDR3 protein sequences are folded into a single record with the most common DNA and genes. Here the V and J calls rest on TCRdb's processing, not on the authors' analysis. The table for this sample lists about 400,000 distinct CDR3 sequences; about 14% of them were counted only once. Roughly a fifth of the sample is held by the ten biggest clonotypes.

The paper's findings and limits, for the study overall: Most expanded thyroid clonotypes (frequency above 0.001) were also detected in blood, a finding suggesting that blood repertoires may reflect thyroid immune responses. In validation, progression to ophthalmopathy was predicted by the model with approximately 67% sensitivity and 72% to 80% specificity, a median of around 6.5 months before onset. Sample size was not statistically predetermined, and investigators were not blinded to group allocation. Ophthalmopathy was separated from stable hyperthyroidism by a 13 V-J signature model, with about 88% sensitivity and about 81% specificity obtained in cross-validation and 80%/75% obtained in testing.

Rearrangement joined TRBV4-2 to TRBJ2-1; the D gene cannot be resolved reliably. The receptor comes from a woman under 40 with Graves' ophthalmopathy. The specimen was blood. The bases are TGTGCCAGCAGCCAGGTAGAAACAGTCAACAATGAGCAGTTCTTC. Translated, this gives CASSQVETVNNEQFF.